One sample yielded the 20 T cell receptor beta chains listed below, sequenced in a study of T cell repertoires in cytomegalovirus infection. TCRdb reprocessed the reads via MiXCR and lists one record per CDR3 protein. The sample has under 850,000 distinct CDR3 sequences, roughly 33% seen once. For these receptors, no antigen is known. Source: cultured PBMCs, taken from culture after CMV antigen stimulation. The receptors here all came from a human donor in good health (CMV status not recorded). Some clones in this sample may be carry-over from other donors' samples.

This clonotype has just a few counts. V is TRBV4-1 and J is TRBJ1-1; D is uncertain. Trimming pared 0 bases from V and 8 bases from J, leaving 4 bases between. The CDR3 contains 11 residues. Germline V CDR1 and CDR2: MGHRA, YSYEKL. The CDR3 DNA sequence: TGCGCCAGCAGCCAAGAAGGGGAAGCTTTCTTT. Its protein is CASSQEGEAFF.

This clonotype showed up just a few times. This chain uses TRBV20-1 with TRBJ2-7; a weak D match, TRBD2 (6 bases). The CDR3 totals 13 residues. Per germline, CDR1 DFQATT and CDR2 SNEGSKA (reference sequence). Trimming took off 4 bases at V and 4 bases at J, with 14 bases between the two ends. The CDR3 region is CSATHPRGYEQYF. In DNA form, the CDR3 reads TGCAGTGCTACTCACCCCCGGGGGTACGAGCAGTACTTC.

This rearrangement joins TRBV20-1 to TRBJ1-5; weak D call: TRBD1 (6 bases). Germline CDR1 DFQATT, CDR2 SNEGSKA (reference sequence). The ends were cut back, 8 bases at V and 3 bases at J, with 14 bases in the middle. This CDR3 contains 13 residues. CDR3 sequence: CSTKGGNNQPQHF. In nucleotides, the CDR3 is TGCAGTACCAAGGGGGGCAACAATCAGCCCCAGCATTTT.

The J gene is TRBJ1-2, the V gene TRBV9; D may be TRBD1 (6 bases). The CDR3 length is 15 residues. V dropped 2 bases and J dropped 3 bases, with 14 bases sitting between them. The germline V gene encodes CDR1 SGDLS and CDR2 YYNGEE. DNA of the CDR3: TGTGCCAGCAGCGTTACAGGGAGGACCGACTATGGCTACACCTTC. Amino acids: CASSVTGRTDYGYTF.

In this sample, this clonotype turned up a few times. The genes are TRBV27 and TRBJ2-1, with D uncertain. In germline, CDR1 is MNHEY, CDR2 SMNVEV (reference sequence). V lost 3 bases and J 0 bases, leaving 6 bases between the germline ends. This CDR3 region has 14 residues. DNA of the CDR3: TGTGCCAGCAGTTTCCAGTTCTCCTACAATGAGCAGTTCTTC. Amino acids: CASSFQFSYNEQFF.

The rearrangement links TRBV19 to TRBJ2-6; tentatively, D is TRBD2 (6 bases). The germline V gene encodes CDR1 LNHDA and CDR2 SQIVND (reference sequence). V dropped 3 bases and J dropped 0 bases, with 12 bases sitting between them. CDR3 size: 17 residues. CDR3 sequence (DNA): TGTGCCAGTAGTATGGGACTCTTGAGCTCTGGGGCCAACGTCCTGACTTTC. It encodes CASSMGLLSSGANVLTF.

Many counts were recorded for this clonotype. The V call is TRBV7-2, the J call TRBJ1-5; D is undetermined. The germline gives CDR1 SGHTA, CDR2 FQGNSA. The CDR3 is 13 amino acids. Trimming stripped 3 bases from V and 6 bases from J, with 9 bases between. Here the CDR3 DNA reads TGTGCCAGCAGCTTCGGTGGTGCTCAGCCCCAGCATTTT. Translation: CASSFGGAQPQHF.

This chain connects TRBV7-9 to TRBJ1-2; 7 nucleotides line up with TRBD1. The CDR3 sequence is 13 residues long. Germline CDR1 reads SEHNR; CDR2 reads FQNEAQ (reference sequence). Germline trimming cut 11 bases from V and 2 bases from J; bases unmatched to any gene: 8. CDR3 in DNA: TGTGCCGGTGGACAGGCCTCGAACTATGGCTACACCTTC. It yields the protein CAGGQASNYGYTF.

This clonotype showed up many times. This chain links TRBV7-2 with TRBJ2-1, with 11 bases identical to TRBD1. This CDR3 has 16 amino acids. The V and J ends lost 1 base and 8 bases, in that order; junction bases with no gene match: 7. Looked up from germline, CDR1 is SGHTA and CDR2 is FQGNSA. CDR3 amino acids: CASSLGRDRGYYEQFF. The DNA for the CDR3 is TGTGCCAGCAGCTTAGGTCGGGACAGGGGGTACTATGAGCAGTTCTTC.

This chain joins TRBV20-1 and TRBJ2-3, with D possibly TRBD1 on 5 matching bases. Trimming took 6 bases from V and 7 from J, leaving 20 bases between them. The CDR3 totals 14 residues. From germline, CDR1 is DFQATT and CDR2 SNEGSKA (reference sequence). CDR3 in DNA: TGCAGTGCCTCGGTGGACACCCGAATAAATACGCAGTATTTT. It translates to CSASVDTRINTQYF.

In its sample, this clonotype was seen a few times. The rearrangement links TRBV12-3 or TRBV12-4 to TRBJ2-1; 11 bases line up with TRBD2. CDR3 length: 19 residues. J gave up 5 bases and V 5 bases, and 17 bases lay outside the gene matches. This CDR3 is CASSLLRFSGRAFHNEQFF. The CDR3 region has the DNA TGTGCCAGCAGTCTCCTCCGGTTTAGCGGGAGGGCCTTCCACAATGAGCAGTTCTTC.

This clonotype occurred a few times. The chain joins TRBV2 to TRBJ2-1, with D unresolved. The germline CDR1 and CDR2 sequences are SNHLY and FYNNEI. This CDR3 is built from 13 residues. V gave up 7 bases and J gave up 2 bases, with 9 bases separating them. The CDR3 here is CASMGSAYNEQFF. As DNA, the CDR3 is TGTGCCAGCATGGGCAGTGCCTACAATGAGCAGTTCTTC.

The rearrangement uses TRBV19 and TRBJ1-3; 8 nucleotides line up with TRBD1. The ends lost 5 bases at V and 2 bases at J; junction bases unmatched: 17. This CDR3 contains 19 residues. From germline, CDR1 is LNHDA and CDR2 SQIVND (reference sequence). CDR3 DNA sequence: TGTGCCAGTAGTCTCCTCGTTTGGACAGGGTTTTCGACTGGAAACACCATATATTTT. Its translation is CASSLLVWTGFSTGNTIYF.

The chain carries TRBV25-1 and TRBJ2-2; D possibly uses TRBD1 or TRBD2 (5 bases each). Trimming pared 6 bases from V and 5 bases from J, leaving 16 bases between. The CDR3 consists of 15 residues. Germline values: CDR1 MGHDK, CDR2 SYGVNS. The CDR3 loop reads CASRDRGTVTGELFF. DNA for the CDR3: TGTGCCAGCAGGGATAGAGGGACGGTGACCGGGGAGCTGTTTTTT.

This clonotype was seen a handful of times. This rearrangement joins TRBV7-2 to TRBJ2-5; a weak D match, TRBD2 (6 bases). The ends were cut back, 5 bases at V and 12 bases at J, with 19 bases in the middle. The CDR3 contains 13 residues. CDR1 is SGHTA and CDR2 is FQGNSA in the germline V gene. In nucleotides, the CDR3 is TGTGCCAGCAGCACGGGACTCGTCGGAGCCAAGTACTTC. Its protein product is CASSTGLVGAKYF.

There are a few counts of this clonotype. CDR3 protein: CASSSTGTSFDTQYF. DNA of the CDR3: TGTGCCAGCAGCTCTACCGGGACTAGCTTCGATACGCAGTATTTT. The J gene is TRBJ2-3, the V gene TRBV7-9; 9 bases line up with TRBD2. J lost 6 bases, V lost 4 bases, and 8 bases had no gene match. Germline values: CDR1 SEHNR, CDR2 FQNEAQ (reference sequence). This CDR3 contains 15 residues.

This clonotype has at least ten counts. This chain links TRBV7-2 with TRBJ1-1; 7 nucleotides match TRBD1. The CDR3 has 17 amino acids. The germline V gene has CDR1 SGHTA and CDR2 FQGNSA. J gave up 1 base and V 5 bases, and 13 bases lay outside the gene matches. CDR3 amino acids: CASSIGASGGWNTEAFF. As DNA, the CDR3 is TGTGCCAGCAGCATAGGAGCCTCAGGGGGTTGGAACACTGAAGCTTTCTTT.

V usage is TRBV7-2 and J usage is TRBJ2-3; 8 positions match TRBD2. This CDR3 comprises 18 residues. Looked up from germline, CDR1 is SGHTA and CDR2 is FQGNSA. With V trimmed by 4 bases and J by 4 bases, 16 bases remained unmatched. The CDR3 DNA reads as TGTGCCAGCAGCTCCCCACTCACTAGCGGTGGTAATGCAGATACGCAGTATTTT. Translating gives CASSSPLTSGGNADTQYF. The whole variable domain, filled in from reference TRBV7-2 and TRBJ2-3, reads GAGVSQSPSNKVTEKGKDVELRCDPISGHTALYWYRQSLGQGLEFLIYFQGNSAPDKSGLPSDRFSAERTGGSVSTLTIQRTQQEDSAVYLCASSSPLTSGGNADTQYFGPGTRLTVL.

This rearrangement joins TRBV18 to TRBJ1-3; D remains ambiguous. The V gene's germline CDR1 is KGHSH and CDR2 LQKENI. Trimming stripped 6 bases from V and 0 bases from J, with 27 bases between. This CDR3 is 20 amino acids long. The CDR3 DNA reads TGTGCCAGCTCGCCCCTCGAGCGAAAGGGAGTTCGTCTCTCTGGAAACACCATATATTTT. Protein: CASSPLERKGVRLSGNTIYF. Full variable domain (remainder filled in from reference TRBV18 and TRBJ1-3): NAGVMQNPRHLVRRRGQEARLRCSPMKGHSHVYWYRQLPEEGLKFMVYLQKENIIDESGMPKERFSAEFPKEGPSILRIQQVVRGDSAAYFCASSPLERKGVRLSGNTIYFGEGSWLTVV.

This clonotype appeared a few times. As DNA, the CDR3 is TGTGCCAGCAGCCTCATAGCGTTCCCCGTGGAGACCCAGTACTTC. Translation gives CASSLIAFPVETQYF. The chain combines TRBV11-2 with TRBJ2-5, with D perhaps matching TRBD2 (5 bases). The CDR3 length is 15 residues. Germline CDR1 is SGHAT and CDR2 is FQNNGV. V was cut by 5 bases and J by 5 bases, with 18 bases left in between.